The 7 T cell receptor beta chains below come from one sample, sequenced in a study of T cells in women clearing cervical HPV infection. Sequenced by immunoSEQ multiplex PCR; TCRdb stores in-frame clones only, minus some. The repertoire table contains 40,000 to 55,000 clones. Sequencing was carried out using blood buffy coat. Receptors were obtained from a woman between 18 and 70 years old with a cervical HPV16 infection that either progressed to CIN3+ or cleared (not recorded which).

About this clone itself: The CDR3 end lies 3 residues beyond the end of the read and is filled in from the germline J gene. This chain links TRBV6-1 with TRBJ1-4, with 8 bases lining up with TRBD1. Per the germline V gene, CDR1 is MNHNS and CDR2 is SASEGT. The CDR3 covers 14 residues. Trimming cost V 6 bases and J 3 bases; bases outside gene matches: 3. CDR3 DNA, as far as it was read: TGTGCCAGCAGGGAACAGGGGGCTAATGAAAAA. It encodes CASREQGANEK. From start to end, the CDR3 is CASREQGANEKLFF.

As for this clone: The read ends 3 residues before the CDR3 terminus; that terminus is restored from the germline J gene. The chain employs TRBV5-1 and TRBJ2-7, with D maybe TRBD1 (6 bases). Germline V gene data show CDR1 as SGHRS and CDR2 as YFSETQ. This CDR3 has 14 amino acids. The ends were cut back, 4 bases at V and 0 bases at J, with 11 bases in the middle. This chain's CDR3 is CASSPWDTSYEQYF. The sequenced part of the CDR3 DNA is TGCGCCAGCAGCCCCTGGGACACCTCCTACGAG.

Comment on this clone: The CDR3 goes on 3 residues after the read ends, and that part is filled in from the germline J gene. The chain has TRBV6-1 and TRBJ1-4, with a tentative D call TRBD1 (5 bases). The CDR3 is made up of 12 amino acids. The germline gives CDR1 MNHNS, CDR2 SASEGT. The DNA read from the CDR3 is TGTGCCAGCAGTGAACAGGGTTGGGAA. It translates to CASSEQGWE. The whole CDR3 is CASSEQGWELFF.

Points on this clone: From the germline J gene comes the end of the CDR3, since the read stops 3 residues before it. This chain connects TRBV19 to TRBJ1-1; D gene uncertain. V was shortened by 7 bases and J by 1 base, with 4 bases between the two germline ends. This CDR3 region has 11 residues. Germline CDR1 LNHDA, CDR2 SQIVND (reference sequence). Partial CDR3 DNA: TGTGCCAGTAAAGGGAACACTGAA. Encoded protein: CASKGNTE. The whole CDR3 protein is CASKGNTEAFF.

Of note for this clone: The DNA ends 3 residues before the CDR3 does, and the rest of the CDR3 is filled in from the germline J gene. This rearrangement joins TRBV7-1 to TRBJ2-3; 14 bases align to TRBD2. TRBV7-1 qualifies as an ORF whose function is uncertain. J gave up 3 bases and V 3 bases, and 17 bases lay outside the gene matches. The CDR3 covers 21 residues. CDR3 loop: CASSSRPGQGTSGSWTDTQYF. The covered CDR3 bases are TGTGCCAGCAGCTCCCGACCGGGACAGGGGACTAGCGGGAGCTGGACAGATACG.

The CDR3 is CASSYRALQETQYF. CDR3 bases read: TGTGCCAGCAGCTACAGGGCTTTACAAGAGACG. The genes are TRBV11-1 and TRBJ2-3, with TRBD1 as a possible D gene (6 bases). The read falls 3 residues short of the CDR3 end, and the missing part is taken from the germline J gene. The CDR3 length is 14 residues. Germline-derived CDR1 and CDR2 are SGHAT and FQDESV (reference sequence).

CDR3 DNA (partial): TGTGCCAGCTCACCAAACGGTCCCTACGAG. Its protein product is CASSPNGPYE. The entire CDR3 protein is CASSPNGPYEQYF. The rearrangement uses TRBV18 and TRBJ2-7; D uncertain. The CDR3 goes on 3 residues after the read ends, and that part is filled in from the germline J gene. Germline values: CDR1 KGHSH, CDR2 LQKENI. The CDR3 has 13 amino acids. The ends were cut back, 2 bases at V and 2 bases at J, with 7 bases in the middle.